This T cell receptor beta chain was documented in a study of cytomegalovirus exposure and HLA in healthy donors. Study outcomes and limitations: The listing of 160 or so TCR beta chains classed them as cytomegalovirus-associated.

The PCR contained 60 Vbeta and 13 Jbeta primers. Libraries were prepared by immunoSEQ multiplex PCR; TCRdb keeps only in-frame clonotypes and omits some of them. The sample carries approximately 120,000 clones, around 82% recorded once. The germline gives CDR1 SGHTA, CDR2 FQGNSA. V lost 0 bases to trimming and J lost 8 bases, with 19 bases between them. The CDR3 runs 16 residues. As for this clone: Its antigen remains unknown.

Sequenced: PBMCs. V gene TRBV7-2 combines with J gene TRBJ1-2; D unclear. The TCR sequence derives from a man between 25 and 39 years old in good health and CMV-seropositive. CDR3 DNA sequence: TGTGCCAGCAGCTTAGCCCGGGGAGGGTCTAGTAGGGGCTACACCTTC. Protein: CASSLARGGSSRGYTF.